The rows below give T cell receptor beta chains drawn from one sample of a study of cytomegalovirus exposure and HLA in healthy donors. Sequencing used immunoSEQ multiplex PCR; TCRdb keeps in-frame clones, though not all of them. The table records about 89,000 clones, roughly 9.4% of them present only once. The source material was PBMCs. These receptors were obtained from a man aged 50-59 years in good health and CMV-seropositive. Each CDR3 is given without its conserved first and last residue.

v_gene	j_gene	CDR3aa
TRBV28	TRBJ2-1	ASRDGRGESYNEQF
TRBV11-3	TRBJ1-1	ASSLGQKNTEAF
TRBV6-1	TRBJ2-7	ASPRTGGSYEQY
TRBV10-3	TRBJ2-1	AISASDEQF
TRBV30	TRBJ1-5	AWSVEAGGKGPQH
TRBV30	TRBJ1-6	AWSQGAGSPLH
TRBV30	TRBJ1-4	AWSTRGGEKLF
TRBV12-2	TRBJ2-7	ASRLCPGTYEQY
TRBV4-1	TRBJ1-6	ASSPGTGGPPNSPLH
TRBV29-1	NA	SVRDRNEQY
TRBV6-6	TRBJ2-1	ASRAGGGLNEQF
TRBV27	TRBJ1-4	ASSYTYRGHNEKLF
TRBV6-1	TRBJ2-7	ASSDAYEQY
TRBV5-1	TRBJ2-4	ASSEEPGEGNIQY
TRBV28	TRBJ1-2	ASLTGTAIFGGYGYT
TRBV28	TRBJ2-7	ASRDLQYEQY
TRBV6-6	NA	ASSPGVWAYEQY
TRBV28	TRBJ2-1	ASSGRGAGGLYNEQF
TRBV7-9	TRBJ2-3	ASSWGQGTSTDTQY
TRBV23-1	TRBJ2-7	ASSQWGLGYEQY
TRBV6-5	TRBJ1-5	ASRSEGAGNQPQH
TRBV7-2	TRBJ2-7	ASSPALAWEQY
TRBV28	TRBJ2-5	ASSSPRETQY
TRBV6-1	TRBJ1-1	ASSKQGNTEAF
TRBV27	TRBJ2-2	ASSLRPPGLTGELF
TRBV6-4	TRBJ2-2	ASSDYNSRRNTGELF
TRBV28	TRBJ1-1	ASSLDRGRREITEAF
TRBV28	TRBJ1-1	ASFSVGDEAF
TRBV28	TRBJ1-2	AVSEGTNYGYT
TRBV25-1	TRBJ1-4	ASSAGRANEKLF
TRBV27	TRBJ2-5	ASSPLRGVQETQY
TRBV19	TRBJ2-3	ASSIGGALVDTQY
TRBV6-1	TRBJ2-2	ASTRSGNIGELF
TRBV4-1	TRBJ1-3	ASSLRRAGDTIY
TRBV30	TRBJ1-4	AWSRGDWEKLF
TRBV2	TRBJ2-1	ASSPQRGNNEQF
TRBV30	TRBJ1-5	AWGPGQSNQPQH
TRBV7-3	TRBJ1-1	ASSLAGQGYTEAF
TRBV7-3	TRBJ2-5	ASSSAGSKETQY
TRBV4-1	TRBJ2-7	ASSLEGEQY
TRBV4-1	TRBJ1-1	ASSTYIMNTEAF
TRBV27	TRBJ2-7	ASSLPGTSGRYEQY
TRBV15	TRBJ1-4	ATSKGRLATNEKLF
TRBV19	TRBJ2-7	ASSKAGGGYEQY
TRBV6-1	TRBJ2-2	ASSEGNRRSNTGELF
TRBV6-6	TRBJ1-4	ASRDRATNEKLF
TRBV5-1	TRBJ2-3	ASSRTGKSSTDTQY
TRBV7-9	TRBJ2-7	ASSFGQSSYEQY
TRBV6-5	TRBJ1-2	ASRKSQGGYGYT
TRBV6-4	TRBJ1-6	ASSESAGYNSPLH
TRBV28	TRBJ2-6	ASIRGGSGANVLT
TRBV30	TRBJ2-1	AWDRGGDEQF
TRBV4-1	TRBJ2-1	ASSQSGSSYNEQF
TRBV19	TRBJ2-1	ASRYAPGQGYNEQF
TRBV6-1	TRBJ1-3	ASSSDGNTIY
TRBV11-3	TRBJ2-5	ASSRGTGTSGRAAETQY
TRBV11-2	TRBJ1-2	ASSTDRVIVSYGYT
TRBV27	TRBJ2-1	ASSFGAGGSNEQF
TRBV11-2	TRBJ2-1	ASSLIGRAGIDEQF